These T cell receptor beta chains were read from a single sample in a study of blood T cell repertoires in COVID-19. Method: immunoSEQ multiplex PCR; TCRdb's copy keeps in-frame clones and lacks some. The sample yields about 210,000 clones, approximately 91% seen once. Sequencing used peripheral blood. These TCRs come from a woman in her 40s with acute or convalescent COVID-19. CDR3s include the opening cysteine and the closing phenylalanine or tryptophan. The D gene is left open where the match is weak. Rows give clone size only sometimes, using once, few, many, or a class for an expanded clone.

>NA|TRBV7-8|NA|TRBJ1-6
CASSLSDSSYNSPLHF
TGTGCCAGCAGCTTATCTGACAGCTCCTATAATTCACCCCTCCACTTT
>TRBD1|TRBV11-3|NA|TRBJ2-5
CASSTYSRTGGEVKETQYF
TGTGCCAGCAGCACGTACAGTCGGACAGGGGGCGAGGTGAAAGAGACCCAGTACTTC
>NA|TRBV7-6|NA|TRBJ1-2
CASSLVIRGDVREARGYTF
TGTGCCAGCAGCTTAGTCATCAGGGGTGATGTAAGAGAGGCCAGAGGCTACACCTTC
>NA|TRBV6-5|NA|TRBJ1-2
CASSSGRSYGYTF
TGTGCCAGCAGTTCTGGCCGAAGCTATGGCTACACCTTC
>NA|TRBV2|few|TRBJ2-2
CASSRGFANTGELFF
TGTGCCAGCAGCCGGGGTTTCGCGAACACCGGGGAGCTGTTTTTT
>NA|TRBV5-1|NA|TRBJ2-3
CASSLIPRVTDTQYF
TGCGCCAGCAGCTTGATCCCCAGGGTGACAGATACGCAGTATTTT
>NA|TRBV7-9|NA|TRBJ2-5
CASSLGVRETQYF
TGTGCCAGCAGCTTGGGCGTGCGCGAGACCCAGTACTTC
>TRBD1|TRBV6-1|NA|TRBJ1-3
CASSASDRVRGNTIYF
TGTGCCAGCAGTGCCTCCGACAGGGTGAGAGGAAACACCATATATTTT
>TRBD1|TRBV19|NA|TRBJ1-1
CASSIFPQQGRAFF
TGTGCCAGTAGTATATTCCCCCAACAGGGGAGAGCTTTCTTT
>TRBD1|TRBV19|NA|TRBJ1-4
CASRTTGSGEKLFF
TGTGCCAGTAGGACGACAGGGTCTGGCGAAAAACTGTTTTTT
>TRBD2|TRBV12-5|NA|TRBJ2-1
CASGSGTTYEQFF
TGTGCTAGTGGTTCCGGGACTACCTATGAGCAGTTCTTC
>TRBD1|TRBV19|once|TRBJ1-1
CASNRDRVKNTEAFF
TGTGCCAGTAATCGGGACAGAGTAAAGAACACTGAAGCTTTCTTT
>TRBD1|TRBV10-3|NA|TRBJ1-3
CAARQGLSGNTIYF
TGTGCCGCACGACAGGGGCTCTCTGGAAACACCATATATTTT
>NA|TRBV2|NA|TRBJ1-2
CASTPGQNYGYTF
TGTGCCAGCACCCCTGGACAGAACTATGGCTACACCTTC
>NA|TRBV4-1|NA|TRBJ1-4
CASSQGEATNEKLFF
TGCGCCAGCAGCCAGGGGGAGGCGACTAATGAAAAACTGTTTTTT
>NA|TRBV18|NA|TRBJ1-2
CASSPEASGGYTF
TGTGCCAGCTCACCAGAGGCATCTGGGGGCTACACCTTC
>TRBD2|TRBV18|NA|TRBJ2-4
CASSSTEAGVNIQYF
TGTGCCAGCTCGTCGACCGAAGCGGGGGTAAACATTCAGTACTTC
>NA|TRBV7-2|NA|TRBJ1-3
CASSLVHHRVVGNTIYF
TGTGCCAGCAGCTTAGTACATCACAGGGTGGTTGGAAACACCATATATTTT
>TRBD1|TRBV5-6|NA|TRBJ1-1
CASSPVDRGPNTEAFF
TGTGCCAGCAGCCCCGTTGACAGGGGACCTAACACTGAAGCTTTCTTT
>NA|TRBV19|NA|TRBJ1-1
CASSTGQTAEAFF
TGTGCCAGTAGTACCGGACAAACCGCTGAAGCTTTCTTT
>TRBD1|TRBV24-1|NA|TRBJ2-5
CATESGGQETQYF
TGTGCCACAGAATCAGGGGGCCAAGAGACCCAGTACTTC
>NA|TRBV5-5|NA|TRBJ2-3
CASSLEGSDTQYF
TGTGCCAGCAGCTTAGAGGGTTCAGATACGCAGTATTTT
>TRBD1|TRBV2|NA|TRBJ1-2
CASREDRGPYGYTF
TGTGCCAGCAGGGAGGACAGGGGCCCGTATGGCTACACCTTC
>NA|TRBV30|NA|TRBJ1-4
CAWRGARSEKLFF
TGTGCCTGGAGGGGCGCACGGTCTGAAAAACTGTTTTTT
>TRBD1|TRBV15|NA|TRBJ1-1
CATSRQGAILILNTEAFF
TGTGCCACCAGCCGACAGGGGGCCATCCTTATTTTGAACACTGAAGCTTTCTTT
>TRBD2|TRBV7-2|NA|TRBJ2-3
CASSLQRGGADTQYF
TGTGCCAGCAGCTTACAGCGGGGGGGCGCCGATACGCAGTATTTT
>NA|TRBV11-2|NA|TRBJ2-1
CASSPSGGILYNEQFF
TGTGCCAGCAGCCCTAGTGGGGGGATCTTGTACAATGAGCAGTTCTTC
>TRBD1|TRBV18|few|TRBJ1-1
CASSPPSGGFTEAFF
TGTGCCAGCTCACCACCGTCAGGGGGCTTCACTGAAGCTTTCTTT
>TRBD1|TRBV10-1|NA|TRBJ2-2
CASSWDRNTGELFF
TGCGCCAGCAGTTGGGACAGGAACACCGGGGAGCTGTTTTTT
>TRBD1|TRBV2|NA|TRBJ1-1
CASRDRVETEAFF
TGTGCCAGCAGGGACAGGGTGGAGACTGAAGCTTTCTTT
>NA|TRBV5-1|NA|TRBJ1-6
CASSLAGQGNSPLHF
TGCGCCAGCAGCTTGGCCGGTCAGGGGAATTCACCCCTCCACTTT
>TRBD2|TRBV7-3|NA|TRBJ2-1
CASSQWTSGVYNEQFF
TGTGCCAGCAGCCAATGGACTAGCGGAGTCTACAATGAGCAGTTCTTC
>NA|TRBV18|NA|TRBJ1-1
CASSPRAGANTEAFF
TGTGCCAGCTCACCACGGGCAGGGGCGAACACTGAAGCTTTCTTT
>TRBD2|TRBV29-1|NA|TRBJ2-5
CSVEDQGLSGGLETQYF
TGCAGCGTTGAAGATCAGGGTCTTTCGGGAGGGCTGGAGACCCAGTACTTC
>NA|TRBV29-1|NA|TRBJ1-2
CSVGATNTYGYTF
TGCAGCGTTGGAGCGACGAACACCTACGGCTACACCTTC
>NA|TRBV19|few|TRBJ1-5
CASSTGGRNQPQHF
TGTGCCAGTAGTACCGGGGGTAGGAATCAGCCCCAGCATTTT
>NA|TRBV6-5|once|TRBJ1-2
CASTYDINYGYTF
TGTGCCAGCACCTATGACATTAACTATGGCTACACCTTC
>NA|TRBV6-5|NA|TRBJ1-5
CASKLLGGDNQPQHF
TGTGCCAGCAAGCTCCTAGGGGGAGACAATCAGCCCCAGCATTTT
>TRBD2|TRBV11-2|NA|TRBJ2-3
CASSFQLAGGPATDTQYF
TGTGCCAGCAGCTTCCAACTAGCGGGGGGGCCGGCGACAGATACGCAGTATTTT
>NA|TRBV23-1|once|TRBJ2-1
CASSPRNRGSRGEQFF
TGCGCCAGCAGCCCCCGTAACCGTGGCAGTCGGGGTGAGCAGTTCTTC
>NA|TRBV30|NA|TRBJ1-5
CAWSDKGLYNQPQHF
TGTGCCTGGAGTGATAAGGGGTTGTACAATCAGCCCCAGCATTTT
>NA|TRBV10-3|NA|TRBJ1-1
CAIMGRPNTEAFF
TGTGCCATCATGGGCCGGCCTAACACTGAAGCTTTCTTT
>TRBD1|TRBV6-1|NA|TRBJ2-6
CASSADRGSSGANVLTF
TGTGCCAGCAGTGCCGACAGGGGGTCCTCTGGGGCCAACGTCCTGACTTTC
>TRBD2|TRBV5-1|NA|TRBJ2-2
CASSSWPPGRANTGELFF
TGCGCCAGCAGCTCATGGCCCCCAGGGAGGGCTAACACCGGGGAGCTGTTTTTT
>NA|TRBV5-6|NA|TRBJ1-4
CASSLAQATPEKLFF
TGTGCCAGCAGCTTGGCCCAGGCGACACCAGAAAAACTGTTTTTT
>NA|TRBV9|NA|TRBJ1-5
CASSVGTVNQPQHF
TGTGCCAGCAGCGTAGGGACAGTCAATCAGCCCCAGCATTTT
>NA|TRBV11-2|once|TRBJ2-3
CASSPHLGQEHTQYF
TGTGCCAGCAGCCCCCACTTGGGGCAGGAACATACGCAGTATTTT
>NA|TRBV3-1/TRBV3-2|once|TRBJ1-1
CASSQRPMRAFF
TGTGCCAGCAGCCAAAGGCCGATGAGGGCTTTCTTT
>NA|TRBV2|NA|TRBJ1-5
CASGSEGVLNYGNQPQHF
TGTGCCAGCGGCAGCGAGGGGGTGTTAAATTACGGCAATCAGCCCCAGCATTTT
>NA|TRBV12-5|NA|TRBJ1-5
CASGLVAGFNQPQHF
TGTGCTAGTGGTTTGGTGGCGGGTTTCAATCAGCCCCAGCATTTT
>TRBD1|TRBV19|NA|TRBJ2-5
CASSIDRDETQYF
TGTGCCAGTAGTATTGACAGGGATGAGACCCAGTACTTC
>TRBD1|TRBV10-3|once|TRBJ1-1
CAIAGQLNTEAFF
TGTGCCATCGCGGGACAGCTGAACACTGAAGCTTTCTTT
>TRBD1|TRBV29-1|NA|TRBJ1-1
CSVEGGTVEAFF
TGCAGCGTTGAAGGGGGGACAGTTGAAGCTTTCTTT
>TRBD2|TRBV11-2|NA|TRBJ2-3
CASSLGTRSTDTQYF
TGTGCCAGCAGCTTAGGGACTAGGAGCACAGATACGCAGTATTTT
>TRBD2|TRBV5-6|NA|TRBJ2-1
CASSTGLAGTWDEQFF
TGTGCCAGCAGCACGGGACTAGCGGGGACCTGGGATGAGCAGTTCTTC
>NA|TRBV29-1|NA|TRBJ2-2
CSVPTGTSNTGELFF
TGCAGCGTCCCAACAGGAACCTCGAACACCGGGGAGCTGTTTTTT
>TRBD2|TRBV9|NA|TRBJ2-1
CASSATLGAGGAAYNEQFF
TGTGCCAGCAGCGCCACCCTTGGTGCCGGGGGGGCCGCCTACAATGAGCAGTTCTTC
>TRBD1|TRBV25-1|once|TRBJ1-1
CASSDTMRQGAEAFF
TGTGCCAGCAGTGATACTATGAGACAGGGCGCTGAAGCTTTCTTT
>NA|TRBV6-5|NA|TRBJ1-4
CASTVVWSNEKLFF
TGTGCCAGTACTGTAGTGTGGTCTAATGAAAAACTGTTTTTT